The entry below describes one TCR beta chain. This sample is part of a study of control samples from healthy donors and cancer patients. Germline CDR1 and CDR2: SEHNR and FQNEAQ (reference sequence). Trimming stripped 5 bases from V and 0 bases from J, with 13 bases between. The CDR3 is made up of 15 amino acids. This table comes from immunoSEQ multiplex PCR, and its TCRdb copy is limited to in-frame clones, with some not included. This sample has 85,000 to 100,000 clones, with more than 85% found just once. The receptor comes from a young man in good health. V usage is TRBV7-9 and J usage is TRBJ1-2; D gene ambiguous. Sequencing was done on a sample of blood. CDR3 bases: TGTGCCAGCAGCCCCCTAGAGAGTACTAACTATGGCTACACCTTC. Translation: CASSPLESTNYGYTF.